The rows below give T cell receptor beta chains drawn from one sample of a study of CD8 T cells in Susac syndrome. MiXCR, applied by TCRdb to the immunoSEQ multiplex PCR reads, yields one record per CDR3 protein. The sample lists 250,000 to 300,000 distinct CDR3 sequences, roughly 85% occurring once. The specimen was CD8+ T cells from PBMCs. The source of these receptors is a human donor with multiple sclerosis. CDR3s include the opening cysteine and the closing phenylalanine or tryptophan. D genes are given only for firm matches. A clone size is listed for some rows: how often the clone was seen (once, few, many), or a class if it is expanded.

d_call: NA; j_call: TRBJ2-7; clone_size: NA; v_call: TRBV12-3/TRBV12-4; cdr3_aa: CASRAGAYSYEQYF; cdr3_nt: TGTGCCAGCAGAGCCGGGGCTTACTCCTACGAGCAGTACTTC
d_call: NA; j_call: TRBJ2-7; clone_size: NA; v_call: TRBV28; cdr3_aa: CGIALHSSYEQYF; cdr3_nt: TGTGGGATCGCACTCCACTCTTCCTACGAGCAGTACTTC
d_call: TRBD1; j_call: TRBJ1-5; clone_size: NA; v_call: TRBV27; cdr3_aa: CASSPADRVVQPQHF; cdr3_nt: TGTGCCAGCAGTCCTGCGGACAGGGTGGTTCAGCCCCAGCATTTT
d_call: TRBD2; j_call: TRBJ2-7; clone_size: NA; v_call: TRBV7-9; cdr3_aa: CASSSQGGTVGGAYEQYF; cdr3_nt: TGTGCCAGCAGCTCACAAGGCGGGACCGTCGGGGGGGCCTACGAGCAGTACTTC
d_call: NA; j_call: TRBJ1-2; clone_size: NA; v_call: TRBV27; cdr3_aa: CASSLLGDRDGYTF; cdr3_nt: TGTGCCAGCAGTTTATTGGGGGACCGGGATGGCTACACCTTC
d_call: TRBD1; j_call: TRBJ2-7; clone_size: NA; v_call: TRBV28; cdr3_aa: CASSFRRDRVSYEQYF; cdr3_nt: TGTGCCAGCAGTTTCCGCCGGGACAGGGTTTCCTACGAGCAGTACTTC
d_call: TRBD1; j_call: TRBJ1-5; clone_size: once; v_call: TRBV12-3/TRBV12-4; cdr3_aa: CASSWDRANQPQHF; cdr3_nt: TGTGCCAGCAGTTGGGACAGGGCTAATCAGCCCCAGCATTTT
d_call: NA; j_call: TRBJ2-7; clone_size: few; v_call: TRBV7-2; cdr3_aa: CASSPGTGGPSSYEQYF; cdr3_nt: TGTGCCAGCAGCCCCGGGACCGGCGGCCCGAGCTCCTACGAGCAGTACTTC
d_call: NA; j_call: TRBJ1-1; clone_size: NA; v_call: TRBV6-1; cdr3_aa: CASSEVVYTEAFF; cdr3_nt: TGTGCCAGCAGTGAGGTGGTGTACACTGAAGCTTTCTTT
d_call: NA; j_call: TRBJ1-2; clone_size: NA; v_call: TRBV14; cdr3_aa: CASSQVGAAYGYTF; cdr3_nt: TGTGCCAGCAGCCAAGTAGGGGCAGCCTATGGCTACACCTTC
d_call: TRBD1; j_call: TRBJ1-2; clone_size: NA; v_call: TRBV4-3; cdr3_aa: CASSQDRASQGGGNGYTF; cdr3_nt: TGCGCCAGCAGCCAAGATAGGGCGAGTCAGGGGGGTGGCAATGGCTACACCTTC
d_call: TRBD2; j_call: TRBJ2-7; clone_size: NA; v_call: TRBV7-2; cdr3_aa: CASSISLAGLSSYEQYF; cdr3_nt: TGTGCCAGCAGCATCTCCCTAGCGGGATTAAGCTCCTACGAGCAGTACTTC
d_call: NA; j_call: TRBJ2-7; clone_size: once; v_call: TRBV27; cdr3_aa: CASSLSGSVYEQYF; cdr3_nt: TGTGCCAGCAGTTTATCAGGGAGTGTCTACGAGCAGTACTTC
d_call: NA; j_call: TRBJ1-5; clone_size: NA; v_call: TRBV28; cdr3_aa: CASSLRALRGIPDQPQHF; cdr3_nt: TGTGCCAGCAGTTTAAGGGCCCTGAGGGGAATCCCAGATCAGCCCCAGCATTTT
d_call: NA; j_call: TRBJ1-4; clone_size: once; v_call: TRBV5-1; cdr3_aa: CASSFLEGDSEKLFF; cdr3_nt: TGCGCCAGCAGCTTTCTCGAGGGGGATTCGGAAAAACTGTTTTTT
d_call: NA; j_call: TRBJ2-7; clone_size: NA; v_call: TRBV6-2/TRBV6-3; cdr3_aa: CASSLGFGVSYEQYF; cdr3_nt: TGTGCCAGCAGCCTGGGTTTCGGAGTCTCCTACGAGCAGTACTTC
d_call: TRBD2; j_call: TRBJ2-5; clone_size: once; v_call: TRBV20-1; cdr3_aa: CSARSASGSTETQYF; cdr3_nt: TGCAGTGCTAGATCGGCTAGCGGGAGTACTGAGACCCAGTACTTC